These 23 T cell receptor beta chains share one sample of origin, sequenced in a study of human CD8 memory T cell subsets (dated by TCRdb to 2020 to 2022). A Human TCR Profiling Kit was used to prepare UMI-labeled 5' RACE TCRbeta libraries. After TCRdb reprocessed the reads, each CDR3 protein sequence was kept as one row, without DNA. The sample's clone listing holds over 5,000 distinct CDR3 sequences. The top ten clones comprise about 17% of the sample. The sequencing input was CD8+ T cells from PBMCs. The receptors were sampled from a human donor in good health.

The V gene is TRBV20-1, the J gene TRBJ2-5; TCRdb returns TRBD2, unconfirmable since there is no DNA. Germline-derived CDR1 and CDR2 are DFQATT and SNEGSKA (reference sequence). This CDR3 comprises 15 residues. The CDR3 spells CSAIQDWWGKETQYF.

This clonotype is deemed medium-sized by its frequency. The J gene is TRBJ1-1, the V gene TRBV5-1; TCRdb names TRBD1, which stays unverified in the absence of DNA. Germline lookup yields CDR1 SGHRS and CDR2 YFSETQ. The CDR3 covers 13 residues. The CDR3 spells CASSPQGDTEAFF. Filled out from reference TRBV5-1 and TRBJ1-1, the complete variable domain reads KAGVTQTPRYLIKTRGQQVTLSCSPISGHRSVSWYQQTPGQGLQFLFEYFSETQRNKGNFPGRFSGRQFSNSRSEMNVSTLELGDSALYLCASSPQGDTEAFFGQGTRLTVV.

V usage is TRBV5-1 and J usage is TRBJ2-1; TCRdb picks TRBD1, but there is no DNA to check that call. In germline, CDR1 is SGHRS, CDR2 YFSETQ. The CDR3 contains 16 residues. CDR3: CASSLSGGSSYNEQFF.

The genes are TRBV2 and TRBJ2-1. The CDR3 spans 13 residues. The germline V gene encodes CDR1 SNHLY and CDR2 FYNNEI. This CDR3 is CASSEAEDNEQFF.

V is TRBV3-1 and J is TRBJ2-1. CDR1 LGHDT and CDR2 YNNKEL come from the germline V gene (reference sequence). The CDR3 runs to 12 residues. The chain's CDR3 is CASSQAYNEQFF.

This clonotype is deemed medium-sized by its frequency. V usage is TRBV29-1 and J usage is TRBJ1-1; TCRdb names TRBD1, which stays unverified in the absence of DNA. The germline CDR1 and CDR2 sequences are SQVTM and ANQGSEA. The CDR3 covers 12 residues. The CDR3 region is CSVGAHRGEAFF.

This clonotype is classed as medium-sized (0.01 to 0.1%) by frequency. This chain connects TRBV29-1 to TRBJ1-2; TCRdb's D call of TRBD1 is untestable without DNA. This CDR3 is 13 amino acids long. Germline values: CDR1 SQVTM, CDR2 ANQGSEA. CDR3 loop: CSVDEPPGRGYTF. The entire variable domain, with the rest obtained from reference TRBV29-1 and TRBJ1-2, is as follows: SAVISQKPSRDICQRGTSLTIQCQVDSQVTMMFWYRQQPGQSLTLIATANQGSEATYESGFVIDKFPISRPNLTFSTLTVSNMSPEDSSIYLCSVDEPPGRGYTFGSGTRLTVV.

The rearrangement uses TRBV6-5 and TRBJ1-5. Germline values: CDR1 MNHEY, CDR2 SVGAGI. CDR3 size: 14 residues. CDR3 region: CASSPITFDQPQHF.

V and J are TRBV27 and TRBJ2-2; TCRdb calls TRBD1, which cannot be checked without DNA. CDR1 and CDR2 from the germline V gene are MNHEY and SMNVEV (reference sequence). There are 14 residues in the CDR3. CDR3 sequence reads: CASRQGHYTGELFF.

This chain joins TRBV7-6 and TRBJ2-1. Germline lookup yields CDR1 SGHVS and CDR2 FNYEAQ. The CDR3 loop spans 15 amino acids. The CDR3: CASSLASTRYNEQFF. Based on the CDR3 plus reference TRBV7-6 and TRBJ2-1, the full variable domain is GAGVSQSPRYKVTKRGQDVALRCDPISGHVSLYWYRQALGQGPEFLTYFNYEAQQDKSGLPNDRFSAERPEGSISTLTIQRTEQRDSAMYRCASSLASTRYNEQFFGPGTRLTVL.

This clonotype is deemed medium-sized by its frequency. V gene TRBV14 combines with J gene TRBJ2-2; TCRdb designates TRBD1, a call that cannot be tested without DNA. CDR1 is SGHDN and CDR2 is FVKESK in the germline V gene. The length of the CDR3 is 13 residues. This CDR3 is CASSPGPTGELFF.

The V gene is TRBV24-1, the J gene TRBJ2-1; TCRdb's D call of TRBD2 is untestable without DNA. This CDR3 comprises 16 residues. Germline V CDR1 and CDR2: KGHDR, SFDVKD. This chain's CDR3 is CATSDLLPPRVNEQFF.

The CDR3 loop reads CASSVGGGYGTNEKLFF. V and J are TRBV9 and TRBJ1-4. Per the germline V gene, CDR1 is SGDLS and CDR2 is YYNGEE. The CDR3 sequence is 17 residues long.

This chain uses TRBV20-1 with TRBJ2-7; TCRdb names TRBD1, which stays unverified in the absence of DNA. Germline V CDR1 and CDR2: DFQATT, SNEGSKA (reference sequence). This CDR3 is 14 amino acids long. The CDR3 reads CSAQDIQSSYEQYF.

The V call is TRBV5-8, the J call TRBJ2-5. The CDR3 runs 14 residues. Germline V CDR1 and CDR2: SGHTS, YDEGEE. The CDR3 protein is CASSLEGQGETQYF.

This clonotype is called medium-sized based on its frequency. This rearrangement joins TRBV6-2 or TRBV6-3 to TRBJ2-7. Germline V lookup: CDR1 MNHEY, CDR2 SVGEGT. The CDR3 sequence is 14 residues long. The CDR3 protein is CASSSATESYEQYF.

V gene TRBV12-3 or TRBV12-4 combines with J gene TRBJ2-5; with no DNA, the TCRdb D assignment of TRBD1 cannot be verified. There are 13 residues in the CDR3. This chain's CDR3 is CASTPAEQETQYF.

The V gene is TRBV5-1, the J gene TRBJ2-7. CDR3 size: 14 residues. Germline V lookup: CDR1 SGHRS, CDR2 YFSETQ. The CDR3 protein is CASSLMSGFSEQYF.

The V gene is TRBV15, the J gene TRBJ1-1; TCRdb calls TRBD1, which cannot be checked without DNA. The germline V gene encodes CDR1 LNHNV and CDR2 YYDKDF (reference sequence). The CDR3 sequence is 14 residues long. This chain's CDR3 is CATSRGRGNTEAFF.

V is TRBV12-3 or TRBV12-4 and J is TRBJ2-3; TCRdb's D gene call, TRBD1, goes unchecked for lack of DNA. This CDR3 is 15 amino acids long. CDR3 region: CASGSRDPRADTQYF.

Its frequency marks this clonotype as medium-sized. The chain has TRBV6-5 and TRBJ1-1. The CDR3 spans 13 residues. Germline V gene data show CDR1 as MNHEY and CDR2 as SVGAGI. This chain's CDR3 is CASSGDKNTEAFF.

This rearrangement joins TRBV4-3 to TRBJ2-2; as DNA is missing, the TRBD1 call by TCRdb cannot be tested. This CDR3 spans 13 amino acids. Germline CDR1 reads LGHNA; CDR2 reads YSLEER. The CDR3 sequence is CASSQDRVGELFF.

This rearrangement joins TRBV10-1 to TRBJ1-1. The CDR3 runs 11 residues. CDR1 is WNHNN, CDR2 SYGVQD, per germline (reference sequence). The CDR3 sequence is CASSDLKEAFF.